The 21 T cell receptor beta chains below all came from one sample that was sequenced in a study of cytomegalovirus exposure and HLA in healthy donors listed by TCRdb under 2017. The protocol used for the library was the immunoSEQ multiplex PCR assay. The multiplex PCR relied on a mix of 60 forward primers for TCR Vbeta segments and 13 reverse primers for TCR Jbeta segments. The clones in this table, taken by TCRdb from immuneACCESS, are in-frame only. Not every clone is retained; where verified, under half of the shortfall comes from an unresolved V gene, and the cause of the rest is unknown. Within this sample are under 200,000 clones, with more than 65% of them counted one time only. The ten largest make up around 1.9% of the sample. Sequencing was carried out using PBMCs. These receptors originate from a woman aged 25 to 39 in good health and CMV-seronegative.

This sequence joins TRBV6-5 and TRBJ2-1; 8 nucleotides line up with TRBD2. Looked up from germline, CDR1 is MNHEY and CDR2 is SVGAGI. The CDR3 is 15 amino acids. Losses at the gene ends were 6 bases for V and 6 bases for J; bases not matched to a gene: 10. CDR3 in DNA: TGTGCCAGCAGCAGCACTAGCGGTCCGACCAATGAGCAGTTCTTC. It encodes CASSSTSGPTNEQFF.

This clone was picked up one time. The chain couples TRBV19 to TRBJ2-1, with 7 bases aligning to TRBD2. Losses at the gene ends were 10 bases for V and 16 bases for J; bases not matched to a gene: 13. This CDR3 spans 11 amino acids. Germline assignment: CDR1 LNHDA and CDR2 SQIVND (reference sequence). CDR3 region: CATRRGGPVFF. The CDR3 DNA follows: TGTGCCACCCGACGCGGGGGACCAGTATTCTTC.

The gene calls are TRBV11-2 and TRBJ2-1; 9 nucleotides line up with TRBD2. The CDR3 spans 17 residues. V dropped 2 bases and J dropped 7; count of bases not matched to a gene: 12. Germline CDR1 is SGHAT and CDR2 is FQNNGV. CDR3 loop: CASSLSLLAGRRNEQFF. The CDR3 nucleotides are TGTGCCAGCAGCTTATCTCTCCTAGCGGGAAGGAGGAATGAGCAGTTCTTC.

V and J are TRBV10-3 and TRBJ2-7; possible D gene TRBD1, 6 bases. This CDR3 region has 14 residues. V gave up 4 bases and J gave up 6 bases, with 16 bases separating them. The germline CDR1 and CDR2 sequences are ENHRY and SYGVKD. For the CDR3, the DNA is TGTGCCATCAGTGGGGGGCGTGGGAGCGCCGAGCAGTACTTC. This codes for CAISGGRGSAEQYF.

This clone was counted between two and nine times. The J gene is TRBJ2-2, the V gene TRBV11-3, with D tentatively TRBD2 (6 bases). Trimming pared 2 bases from V and 6 bases from J, leaving 19 bases between. The CDR3 has 17 residues. The germline V gene encodes CDR1 SGHNT and CDR2 YENEEA. CDR3 protein: CASSLLPVGRFAGELFF. As DNA, the CDR3 is TGTGCCAGCAGCTTATTGCCCGTGGGGAGGTTTGCCGGGGAGCTGTTTTTT. Full variable domain (remainder filled in from reference TRBV11-3 and TRBJ2-2): EAGVVQSPRYKIIEKKQPVAFWCNPISGHNTLYWYLQNLGQGPELLIRYENEEAVDDSQLPKDRFSAERLKGVDSTLKIQPAELGDSAVYLCASSLLPVGRFAGELFFGEGSRLTVL.

The V gene is TRBV19, the J gene TRBJ1-2; D may be TRBD1 (5 bases). V lost 5 bases and J lost 5, with 12 bases in between. The CDR3 covers 13 residues. Germline V gene sequence: CDR1 LNHDA, CDR2 SQIVND (reference sequence). CDR3 bases: TGTGCCAGTAGTTTGGGGCAGGAGTATGGCTACACCTTC. The encoded protein is CASSLGQEYGYTF.

V and J are TRBV6-6 and TRBJ1-2; D perhaps matches TRBD1 (6 bases). The germline gives CDR1 MNHNY, CDR2 SVGAGI (reference sequence). Trimming shortened V by 4 bases and J by 4 bases, and 16 bases separated the two germline ends. The CDR3 is 15 residues long. CDR3 nucleotides: TGTGCCAGCAGTTCACAGGGTTCCAACGGCTATGGCTACACCTTC. It codes for CASSSQGSNGYGYTF.

This sequence joins TRBV7-2 and TRBJ2-7; 9 bases are shared with TRBD2. The CDR3 is made up of 16 amino acids. V lost 0 bases to trimming and J lost 2 bases; unmatched junction nucleotides: 5. CDR1 and CDR2 from the germline V gene are SGHTA and FQGNSA. CDR3 coding DNA: TGTGCCAGCAGCTTAGCTGGGCTAGCGGGGACCTACGAGCAGTACTTC. It specifies CASSLAGLAGTYEQYF. The full variable domain, rest sourced from reference TRBV7-2 and TRBJ2-7, is GAGVSQSPSNKVTEKGKDVELRCDPISGHTALYWYRQSLGQGLEFLIYFQGNSAPDKSGLPSDRFSAERTGGSVSTLTIQRTQQEDSAVYLCASSLAGLAGTYEQYFGPGTRLTVT.

This clone was detected only a few times. The chain joins TRBV5-4 to TRBJ2-1, with a weak D call TRBD2 (6 bases). In germline, CDR1 is SGHNT, CDR2 YYREEE (reference sequence). The ends were cut back, 4 bases at V and 8 bases at J, with 19 bases in the middle. The CDR3 extends over 15 amino acids. The DNA for the CDR3 is TGTGCCAGCAGCGCGGGGACCTTTCTAATCTATGAGCAGTTCTTC. Translated: CASSAGTFLIYEQFF.

The CDR3 here is CASSSGLLPRAEAFF. The CDR3, as DNA: TGTGCCAGCAGCTCTGGACTCCTCCCCCGCGCTGAAGCTTTCTTT. This chain uses TRBV5-8 with TRBJ1-1; D unclear. CDR1 SGHTS and CDR2 YDEGEE come from the germline V gene. CDR3 size: 15 residues. Trimming cost V 3 bases and J 6 bases, with 18 bases left between them.

This rearrangement joins TRBV7-2 to TRBJ2-7; TRBD2 might be the D (6 bases). The CDR3 loop spans 13 amino acids. The V gene's germline CDR1 is SGHTA and CDR2 FQGNSA. The ends were cut back, 4 bases at V and 4 bases at J, with 11 bases in the middle. The CDR3 protein is CASSSERGYEQYF. CDR3 coding DNA: TGTGCCAGCAGCTCGGAACGGGGGTACGAGCAGTACTTC.

This clone was detected once. The J gene is TRBJ2-5, the V gene TRBV7-9; the match to TRBD2 covers 16 bases. The trim removed 4 bases at V and 5 bases at J, leaving 7 bases unmatched. Germline values: CDR1 SEHNR, CDR2 FQNEAQ (reference sequence). The CDR3 spans 17 residues. CDR3 nucleotides: TGTGCCAGCAGCTCTGGGACTAGCGGGGGGGCCCGGGAGACCCAGTACTTC. Amino acid sequence: CASSSGTSGGARETQYF.

This clone was found a few times. This chain links TRBV7-2 with TRBJ1-1; D not certain. Trimming stripped 5 bases from V and 5 bases from J, with 12 bases between. Per germline, CDR1 SGHTA and CDR2 FQGNSA. The CDR3 has 13 amino acids. CDR3 in amino acids: CASSLTTTTEAFF. CDR3 bases: TGTGCCAGCAGCCTCACGACTACTACTGAAGCTTTCTTT.

The J gene is TRBJ1-5, the V gene TRBV27; 7 bases align to TRBD1. The CDR3 is 15 amino acids. The V gene's germline CDR1 is MNHEY and CDR2 SMNVEV (reference sequence). The V gene end was trimmed by 6 bases and the J gene end by 9 bases; junction bases not matched to a gene: 14. The CDR3 here is CASRAGTDPPAPQHF. CDR3 sequence (DNA): TGTGCCAGCAGGGCCGGGACAGACCCCCCGGCGCCCCAGCATTTT.

This chain links TRBV7-9 with TRBJ2-7, with 8 bases lining up with TRBD1. Germline loops: CDR1 SEHNR, CDR2 FQNEAQ (reference sequence). The CDR3 has 15 residues. V shed 5 bases and J 7 bases; nucleotides not matched to a gene: 13. DNA of the CDR3: TGTGCCAGCAGCGCCGGACAGGGAAGCCTGGATGAGCAGTACTTC. The encoded protein is CASSAGQGSLDEQYF.

This clone was counted a few times. The V and J genes are TRBV27 and TRBJ1-2; no firm D call. Between the trimmed V and J ends, which lost 3 bases and 6 bases, there was a span of 14 bases. CDR1 MNHEY and CDR2 SMNVEV come from the germline V gene (reference sequence). CDR3 length: 14 amino acids. The CDR3 coding sequence is TGTGCCAGCAGTTTTTCTCAGATTGCGGATGGCTACACCTTC. It specifies CASSFSQIADGYTF.

V and J are TRBV5-4 and TRBJ1-1; TRBD1 agrees at 7 bases. Unmatched junction bases numbered 9, after V lost 4 bases and J lost 0 bases. This CDR3 spans 16 amino acids. Germline CDR1 is SGHNT and CDR2 is YYREEE (reference sequence). Here the CDR3 reads CASSHDRVEMNTEAFF. Written as DNA, the CDR3 is TGTGCCAGCAGCCACGACAGGGTGGAAATGAACACTGAAGCTTTCTTT.

There are a few counts of this clone. The genes are TRBV27 and TRBJ1-1, with TRBD1 identical over 11 bases. V shed 4 bases and J 4 bases; nucleotides not matched to a gene: 2. The CDR3 length is 14 residues. The germline CDR1 and CDR2 sequences are MNHEY and SMNVEV (reference sequence). The DNA of the CDR3 is TGTGCCAGCAGTTGGACAGGGGGCGTCACTGAAGCTTTCTTT. Protein sequence: CASSWTGGVTEAFF.

A note on this clone: Other nucleotide sequences from this sample produce the same CDR3. The rearrangement uses TRBV7-9 and TRBJ2-7, with D perhaps TRBD1 (6 bases). The CDR3 covers 13 residues. Per germline, CDR1 SEHNR and CDR2 FQNEAQ (reference sequence). Trimming removed 5 bases at V and 4 bases at J, with 12 bases between. The CDR3 is CASSLTGTYEQYF. The CDR3 DNA reads TGTGCCAGCAGCCTAACCGGGACATACGAGCAGTACTTC.

The chain couples TRBV29-1 to TRBJ2-2; perhaps TRBD2 as D (7 bases). This CDR3 comprises 15 residues. The V gene's germline CDR1 is SQVTM and CDR2 ANQGSEA. The germline V and J ends were trimmed by 6 bases and 3 bases, with 17 bases remaining between them. The DNA for the CDR3 is TGCAGCGTCCCGCCCGCGGGGGCACACACCGGGGAGCTGTTTTTT. Its protein product is CSVPPAGAHTGELFF.

V usage is TRBV4-1 and J usage is TRBJ2-5, with 9 bases matching TRBD1. V shed 1 base, J shed 5 bases, and the junction held 11 bases outside the gene matches. The length of the CDR3 is 17 residues. CDR1 is MGHRA and CDR2 is YSYEKL in the germline V gene. The CDR3 is CASSQGGGQGNGETQYF. As DNA, the CDR3 is TGCGCCAGCAGCCAAGGGGGAGGACAGGGGAATGGGGAGACCCAGTACTTC.